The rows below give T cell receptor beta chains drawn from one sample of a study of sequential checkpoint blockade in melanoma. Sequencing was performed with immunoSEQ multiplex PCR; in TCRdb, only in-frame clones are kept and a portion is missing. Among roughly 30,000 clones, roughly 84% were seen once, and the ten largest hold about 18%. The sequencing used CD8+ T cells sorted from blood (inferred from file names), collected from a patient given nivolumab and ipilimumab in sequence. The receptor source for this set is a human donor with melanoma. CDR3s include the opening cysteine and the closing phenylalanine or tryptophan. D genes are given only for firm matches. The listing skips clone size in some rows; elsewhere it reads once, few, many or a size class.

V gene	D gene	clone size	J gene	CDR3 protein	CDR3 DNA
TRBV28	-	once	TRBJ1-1	CASSSLGAGAEAFF	TGTGCCAGCAGTTCCTTAGGGGCGGGGGCTGAAGCTTTCTTT
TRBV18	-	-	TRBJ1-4	CASSPPGRGRTSEFRGLFF	TGTGCCAGCTCACCACCCGGCCGAGGTCGGACGTCAGAGTTTCGGGGACTGTTTTTT
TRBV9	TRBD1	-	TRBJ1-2	CASSVTPFLGQASYGYTF	TGTGCCAGCAGCGTAACGCCTTTTTTGGGACAGGCATCCTATGGCTACACCTTC
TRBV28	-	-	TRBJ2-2	CASKPLRSSNTGELFF	TGTGCCAGCAAACCTCTGCGATCTTCGAACACCGGGGAGCTGTTTTTT
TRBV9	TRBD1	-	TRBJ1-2	CASSVVKGAGYGYTF	TGTGCCAGCAGCGTAGTAAAGGGGGCGGGCTATGGCTACACCTTC
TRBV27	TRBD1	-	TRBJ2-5	CASSFLGQGQETQYF	TGTGCCAGCAGTTTCCTGGGACAGGGACAAGAGACCCAGTACTTC
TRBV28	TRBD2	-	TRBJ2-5	CAAGGSWQETQYF	TGTGCTGCGGGGGGTAGCTGGCAAGAGACCCAGTACTTC
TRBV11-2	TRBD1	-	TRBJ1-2	CASSFGQEANYGYTF	TGTGCCAGCAGCTTTGGACAGGAAGCTAACTATGGCTACACCTTC
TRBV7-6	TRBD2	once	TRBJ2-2	CASSLESGALSFTGELFF	TGTGCCAGCAGCTTAGAAAGCGGGGCCCTTTCTTTCACCGGGGAGCTGTTTTTT
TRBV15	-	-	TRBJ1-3	CATSRAGSGNTIYF	TGTGCCACCAGCAGAGCGGGGTCTGGAAACACCATATATTTT
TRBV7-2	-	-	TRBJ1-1	CASSLDQALNTEAFF	TGTGCCAGCAGCTTAGATCAGGCACTGAACACTGAAGCTTTCTTT